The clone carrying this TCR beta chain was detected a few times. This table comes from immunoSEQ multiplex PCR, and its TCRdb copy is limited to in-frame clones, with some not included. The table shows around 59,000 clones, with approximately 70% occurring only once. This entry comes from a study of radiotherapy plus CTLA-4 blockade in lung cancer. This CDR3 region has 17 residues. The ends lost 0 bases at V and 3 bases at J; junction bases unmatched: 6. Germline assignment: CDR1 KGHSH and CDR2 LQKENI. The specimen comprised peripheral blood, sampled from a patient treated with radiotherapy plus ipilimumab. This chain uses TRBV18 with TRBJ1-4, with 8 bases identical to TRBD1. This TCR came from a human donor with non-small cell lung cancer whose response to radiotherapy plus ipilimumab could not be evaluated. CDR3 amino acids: CASSPPKDRASNEKLFF. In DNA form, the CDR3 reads TGTGCCAGCTCACCACCTAAGGACAGGGCCTCTAATGAAAAACTGTTTTTT.